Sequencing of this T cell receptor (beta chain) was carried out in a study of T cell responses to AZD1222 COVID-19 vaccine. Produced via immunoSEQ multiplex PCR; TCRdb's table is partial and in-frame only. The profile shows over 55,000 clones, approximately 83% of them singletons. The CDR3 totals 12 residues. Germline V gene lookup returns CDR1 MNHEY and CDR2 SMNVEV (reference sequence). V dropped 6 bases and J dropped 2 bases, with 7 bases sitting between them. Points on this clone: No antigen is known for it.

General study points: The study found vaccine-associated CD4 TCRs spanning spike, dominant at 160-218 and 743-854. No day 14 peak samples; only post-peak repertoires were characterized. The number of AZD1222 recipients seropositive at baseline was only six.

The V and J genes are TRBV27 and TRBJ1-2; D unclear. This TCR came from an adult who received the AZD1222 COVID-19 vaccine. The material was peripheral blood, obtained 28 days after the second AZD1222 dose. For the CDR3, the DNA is TGTGCCAGCAGCGGTTTGAACTATGGCTACACCTTC. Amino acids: CASSGLNYGYTF.